This entry describes one T cell receptor (beta chain). The data belong to a study of blood T cell repertoires in COVID-19. Study background: Sites across the United States, Italy and Spain contributed samples from acute and convalescent COVID-19. PBMCs, B-cell-depleted T cells, or T cells were the source of the cDNA or gDNA that made up the material.

The V segment lost 8 bases and the J segment 4 bases; nucleotides outside the gene matches: 14. The germline V gene has CDR1 LNHDA and CDR2 SQIVND (reference sequence). The CDR3 extends over 15 amino acids. Original processing methods: Researchers report that nucleated cell counts were estimated from reference gene primer amplification. Here immunoSEQ multiplex PCR was the method, and the copy in TCRdb shows in-frame clones only, minus some. The DNA was the basis for D and trimming; V, J and clone size are from that table. The sample lists approximately 110,000 clones, around 82% occurring once. This clonotype was sampled from a human donor in a cohort sampled during active or convalescent COVID-19. The chain carries TRBV19 and TRBJ2-7; TRBD1 aligns across 7 bases. The sequenced sample was peripheral blood. In DNA form, the CDR3 reads TGTGCCAGTGCCAACCGACAGGGATTAATATACGAGCAGTACTTC. Its protein product is CASANRQGLIYEQYF. Combining the CDR3 with reference TRBV19 and TRBJ2-7 gives the whole variable domain DGGITQSPKYLFRKEGQNVTLSCEQNLNHDAMYWYRQDPGQGLRLIYYSQIVNDFQKGDIAEGYSVSREKKESFPLTVTSAQKNPTAFYLCASANRQGLIYEQYFGPGTRLTVT.